This record concerns one T cell receptor beta chain sequence. These data are taken from a study of blood T cell repertoires in COVID-19. About the research overall: The analysed material was cDNA or gDNA that came from T cells, B-cell-depleted T cells, or PBMCs.

The cohort comprised adults aged about 18 to 100 years residing in about two dozen US areas. Allocation to cohorts depended on clinical history reported by the participants. Two negative PCRs, clearance, or symptom resolution had been documented for recovered Cohort 3 donors. CDR3 length: 13 residues. CDR1 and CDR2 (germline): KGHSH, LQKENI. The ends were cut back, 4 bases at V and 3 bases at J, with 10 bases in the middle. Profiling relied on immunoSEQ multiplex PCR, and the TCRdb table lists in-frame clones only, not all of them. The data hold about 150,000 clones, with roughly 85% observed a single time.

The sequencing sample was made of PBMCs or T cells enriched from blood (not recorded which). J is TRBJ2-7 and V is TRBV18, with D perhaps matching TRBD1 (6 bases). This TCR derives from a man aged 50-59 years who had recovered from COVID-19. The CDR3 DNA follows: TGTGCCAGCTCACAAAAGACAGGCTACGAGCAGTACTTC. It codes for CASSQKTGYEQYF.